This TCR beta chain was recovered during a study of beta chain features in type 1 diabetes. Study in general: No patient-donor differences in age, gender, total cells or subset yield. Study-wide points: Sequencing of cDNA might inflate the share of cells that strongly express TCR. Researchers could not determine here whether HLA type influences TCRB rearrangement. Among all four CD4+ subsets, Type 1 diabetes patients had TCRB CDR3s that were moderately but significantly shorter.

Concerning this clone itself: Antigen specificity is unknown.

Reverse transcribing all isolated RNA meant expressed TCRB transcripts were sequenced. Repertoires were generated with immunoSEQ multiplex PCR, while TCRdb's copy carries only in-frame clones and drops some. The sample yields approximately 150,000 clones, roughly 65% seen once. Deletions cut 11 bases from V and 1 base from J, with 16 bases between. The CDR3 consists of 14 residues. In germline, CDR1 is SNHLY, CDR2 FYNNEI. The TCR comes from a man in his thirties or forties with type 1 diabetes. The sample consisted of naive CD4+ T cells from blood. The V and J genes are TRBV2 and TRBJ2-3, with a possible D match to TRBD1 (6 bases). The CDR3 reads CARQDPRGTDTQYF. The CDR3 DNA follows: TGTGCCCGACAGGATCCTCGGGGCACAGATACGCAGTATTTT.